This is a list of T cell receptor beta chains from one sample in a study of shared clonotypes between healthy human individuals. Produced via immunoSEQ multiplex PCR; TCRdb's table is partial and in-frame only. The data show about 2.1 million clones, 85% to 95% seen once. The sample was naive CD8+ T cells from PBMCs. The receptors were gathered from a man aged 18 to 30 in good health. Some clones in this sample may be carry-over from other donors' samples. CDR3s include the opening cysteine and the closing phenylalanine or tryptophan. D genes are given only for firm matches. Clone size is stated in some rows and not others, as once, few, many or a class when expanded.

CDR3aa	CDR3nt	d_gene	v_gene	j_gene	abundance
CASSLASDTQYF	TGTGCCAGCAGCTTAGCGTCGGATACGCAGTATTTT	.	TRBV7-9	TRBJ2-3	.
CASSEGGLSYEQYF	TGTGCCAGCAGTGAAGGGGGCCTCTCCTACGAGCAGTACTTC	.	TRBV25-1	TRBJ2-7	.
CASSQERGRGTYEQYF	TGTGCCAGCAGCCAAGAGAGGGGCAGGGGCACCTACGAGCAGTACTTC	.	TRBV4-2	TRBJ2-7	once
CASSLTGSTDTQYF	TGTGCCAGCAGCTTGACTGGGAGCACAGATACGCAGTATTTT	.	TRBV9	TRBJ2-3	.
CASSLEQAPYEQYF	TGCGCCAGCAGCTTGGAGCAGGCTCCCTACGAGCAGTACTTC	.	TRBV5-1	TRBJ2-7	.
CASSMYHENTEAFF	TGTGCCAGTAGTATGTATCACGAGAACACTGAAGCTTTCTTT	.	TRBV19	TRBJ1-1	.
CASSLRAPNTEAFF	TGTGCCAGCAGTTTACGAGCCCCAAACACTGAAGCTTTCTTT	.	TRBV27	TRBJ1-1	.
CATSRDAGAQETQYF	TGTGCCACCAGCAGGGACGCGGGAGCCCAAGAGACCCAGTACTTC	TRBD2	TRBV15	TRBJ2-5	once
CASSLAGGGLVLETQYF	TGTGCCAGCAGCTTAGCCGGAGGGGGGCTGGTATTAGAGACCCAGTACTTC	.	TRBV7-9	TRBJ2-5	once
CASSLRQGQSTEAFF	TGCGCCAGCAGCTTGCGTCAGGGACAGAGCACTGAAGCTTTCTTT	TRBD1	TRBV5-1	TRBJ1-1	.
CASSLVFGGRDEQYF	TGTGCCAGCAGCTTAGTGTTCGGGGGGAGGGACGAGCAGTACTTC	TRBD2	TRBV11-2	TRBJ2-7	.
CASSSGLSGETQYF	TGCGCCAGCAGCTCCGGACTTTCTGGCGAGACCCAGTACTTC	.	TRBV5-1	TRBJ2-5	.
CASSRSWRGQETQYF	TGTGCCAGCAGCCGCTCCTGGCGGGGCCAAGAGACCCAGTACTTC	.	TRBV14	TRBJ2-5	.
CATSREGGSSYEQYF	TGTGCCACCAGCAGAGAGGGCGGCTCCTCCTACGAGCAGTACTTC	.	TRBV15	TRBJ2-7	.
CASSLGVTPYEQYF	TGTGCCAGCAGCTTAGGGGTGACCCCCTACGAGCAGTACTTC	.	TRBV7-9	TRBJ2-7	once
CASSSWQGGNEQFF	TGTGCCAGCAGTTCGTGGCAGGGGGGCAATGAGCAGTTCTTC	.	TRBV27	TRBJ2-1	.
CASSRGKGSSYNEQFF	TGTGCCAGCAGCCGGGGTAAGGGAAGCTCCTACAATGAGCAGTTCTTC	.	TRBV11-3	TRBJ2-1	.
CASRPPMANYGYTF	TGTGCCAGCAGGCCGCCCATGGCTAACTATGGCTACACCTTC	.	TRBV7-9	TRBJ1-2	.
CASNYNSADEQYF	TGTGCCAGCAATTACAATTCGGCTGACGAGCAGTACTTC	.	TRBV28	TRBJ2-7	.
CASREGGVYEQYF	TGTGCCAGCAGGGAGGGGGGGGTCTACGAGCAGTACTTC	.	TRBV6-1	TRBJ2-7	.
CASRDRVWGTNTEAFF	TGTGCCAGTAGGGACAGGGTTTGGGGAACAAACACTGAAGCTTTCTTT	TRBD1	TRBV19	TRBJ1-1	.
CASSLPGAEEQYF	TGTGCCAGCAGTTTACCCGGGGCGGAGGAGCAGTACTTC	.	TRBV28	TRBJ2-7	.
CAWSSFPAEQFF	TGTGCCTGGAGCAGCTTTCCTGCTGAGCAGTTCTTC	.	TRBV30	TRBJ2-1	.
CASSPAQYNEQFF	TGTGCCAGCAGCCCAGCTCAGTACAATGAGCAGTTCTTC	.	TRBV9	TRBJ2-1	.
CASSFLDRGLNTEAFF	TGTGCCAGCAGCTTTCTCGACAGGGGACTGAACACTGAAGCTTTCTTT	TRBD1	TRBV5-4	TRBJ1-1	.
CASSPPGRISYNEQFF	TGTGCCAGCAGCCCCCCCGGGCGGATCTCCTACAATGAGCAGTTCTTC	.	TRBV9	TRBJ2-1	.
CAISDFSNQPQHF	TGTGCCATCAGTGATTTTAGCAATCAGCCCCAGCATTTT	.	TRBV10-3	TRBJ1-5	few
CASSLGQETQYF	TGTGCCAGCAGCTTGGGCCAAGAGACCCAGTACTTC	.	TRBV11-2	TRBJ2-5	few
CASSPHWGDQPQHF	TGTGCCAGCAGCCCCCATTGGGGAGATCAGCCCCAGCATTTT	.	TRBV7-9	TRBJ1-5	.
CASHGQGDQPQHF	TGTGCCAGCCACGGACAGGGTGATCAGCCCCAGCATTTT	TRBD1	TRBV7-7	TRBJ1-5	few
CASSPLAGVTPTDTQYF	TGTGCCAGCAGCCCCCTGGCGGGAGTAACGCCCACAGATACGCAGTATTTT	TRBD2	TRBV7-9	TRBJ2-3	.
CASSELGGTEAFF	TGTGCCAGCAGTGAATTAGGAGGGACTGAAGCTTTCTTT	.	TRBV25-1	TRBJ1-1	.
CASSQDAGLSYEQYF	TGCGCCAGCAGCCAAGATGCGGGACTTTCCTACGAGCAGTACTTC	.	TRBV4-3	TRBJ2-7	.
CATYRQGRNFAKNIQYF	TGTGCCACCTATCGACAGGGACGAAATTTTGCCAAAAACATTCAGTACTTC	TRBD1	TRBV27	TRBJ2-4	.
CAISLGNEQYF	TGTGCCATAAGTTTGGGTAACGAGCAGTACTTC	.	TRBV10-3	TRBJ2-7	.
CASSLGSNSYNEQFF	TGTGCCAGCAGCTTAGGGTCCAACTCCTACAATGAGCAGTTCTTC	.	TRBV11-3	TRBJ2-1	.
CASSVAPGPSSYEQYF	TGTGCCAGCAGCGTCGCCCCGGGCCCAAGCTCCTACGAGCAGTACTTC	.	TRBV9	TRBJ2-7	.
CASSERRTGSTDTQYF	TGTGCCAGCAGTGAACGCCGGACTGGGAGCACAGATACGCAGTATTTT	.	TRBV6-1	TRBJ2-3	.
CASSLPGLHYNEQFF	TGCGCCAGCAGCCTACCGGGACTACATTACAATGAGCAGTTCTTC	TRBD2	TRBV4-1	TRBJ2-1	once
CASSDGLGAFF	TGTGCCAGCAGTGATGGCCTGGGGGCTTTCTTT	.	TRBV25-1	TRBJ1-1	few
CASSFRRTSYNEQFF	TGTGCCAGCAGCTTTAGGAGGACGTCCTACAATGAGCAGTTCTTC	.	TRBV7-6	TRBJ2-1	.
CASSLAAGETQYF	TGTGCCAGCAGTTTGGCCGCCGGTGAGACCCAGTACTTC	.	TRBV28	TRBJ2-5	.
CASSETGDSYEQYF	TGTGCCAGCAGTGAAACAGGGGACTCCTACGAGCAGTACTTC	TRBD1	TRBV6-1	TRBJ2-7	once
CASSLPTSVTYTDTQYF	TGTGCCAGCAGCCTCCCTACTAGCGTCACTTACACAGATACGCAGTATTTT	TRBD2	TRBV5-5	TRBJ2-3	.
CASSLRDRGDTEAFF	TGTGCCAGCAGCCTCCGGGACAGGGGGGACACTGAAGCTTTCTTT	TRBD1	TRBV27	TRBJ1-1	.
CASSYRGPSYGYTF	TGTGCCAGCAGCTACAGGGGGCCCTCCTATGGCTACACCTTC	TRBD1	TRBV11-2	TRBJ1-2	once
CASSFLLGTPNGYTF	TGCGCCAGCAGCTTCCTACTCGGGACCCCGAATGGCTACACCTTC	.	TRBV5-1	TRBJ1-2	.
CASSIPDYLNEQFF	TGTGCCAGTAGTATCCCGGACTACCTCAATGAGCAGTTCTTC	.	TRBV19	TRBJ2-1	.
CASSQGFRGSGYGYTF	TGCGCCAGCAGCCAAGGGTTCAGGGGGTCGGGCTATGGCTACACCTTC	TRBD1	TRBV4-3	TRBJ1-2	.
CASSLALSLTPYEQYF	TGTGCCAGCAGCTTAGCCTTATCCCTCACTCCCTACGAGCAGTACTTC	.	TRBV7-9	TRBJ2-7	.
CASSAYFTDSNQPQHF	TGTGCCAGCAGTGCCTACTTTACAGATAGCAATCAGCCCCAGCATTTT	.	TRBV27	TRBJ1-5	once
CASSPNQGATKNIQYF	TGTGCCAGCAGCCCAAATCAGGGGGCAACCAAAAACATTCAGTACTTC	TRBD1	TRBV7-9	TRBJ2-4	.
CATSRDRTGLAGVRTGELFF	TGTGCCACCAGCAGAGATCGGACGGGACTAGCGGGAGTACGCACCGGGGAGCTGTTTTTT	TRBD2	TRBV15	TRBJ2-2	.
CASSLFRVPRGMAGELFF	TGTGCCAGCAGTTTATTTAGGGTCCCCAGGGGAATGGCCGGGGAGCTGTTTTTT	.	TRBV28	TRBJ2-2	.
CAISAALTSVKPLEQYF	TGTGCCATCAGTGCTGCCCTGACTAGCGTTAAACCTTTGGAGCAGTACTTC	TRBD2	TRBV10-3	TRBJ2-7	.
CASSLDPLAVGYNEQFF	TGTGCCAGCAGCTTAGATCCCCTAGCGGTGGGCTACAATGAGCAGTTCTTC	TRBD2	TRBV11-2	TRBJ2-1	.
CASSPRKLGGYEQYF	TGTGCCAGCAGCCCACGGAAACTAGGGGGCTACGAGCAGTACTTC	.	TRBV4-2	TRBJ2-7	.
CSVGVNTEAFF	TGCAGCGTTGGTGTCAACACTGAAGCTTTCTTT	.	TRBV29-1	TRBJ1-1	few
CASNPRGIYEQYF	TGTGCCAGCAACCCTCGTGGGATCTACGAGCAGTACTTC	.	TRBV28	TRBJ2-7	.
CASSPRGDTQYF	TGTGCCAGCAGTCCCCGAGGAGATACGCAGTATTTT	.	TRBV27	TRBJ2-3	once